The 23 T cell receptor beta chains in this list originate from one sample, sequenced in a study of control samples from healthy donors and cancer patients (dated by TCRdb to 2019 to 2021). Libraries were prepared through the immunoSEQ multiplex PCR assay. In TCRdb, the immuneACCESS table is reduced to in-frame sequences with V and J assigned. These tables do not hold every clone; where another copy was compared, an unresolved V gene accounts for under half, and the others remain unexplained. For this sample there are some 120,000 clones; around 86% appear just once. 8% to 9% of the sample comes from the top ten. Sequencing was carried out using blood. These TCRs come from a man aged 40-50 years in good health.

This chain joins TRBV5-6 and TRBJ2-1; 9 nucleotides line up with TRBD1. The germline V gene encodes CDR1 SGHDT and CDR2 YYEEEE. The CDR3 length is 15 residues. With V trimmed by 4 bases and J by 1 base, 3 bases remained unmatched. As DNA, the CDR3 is TGTGCCAGCAGCCCCGGGACAGGGTCCTACAATGAGCAGTTCTTC. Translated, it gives CASSPGTGSYNEQFF.

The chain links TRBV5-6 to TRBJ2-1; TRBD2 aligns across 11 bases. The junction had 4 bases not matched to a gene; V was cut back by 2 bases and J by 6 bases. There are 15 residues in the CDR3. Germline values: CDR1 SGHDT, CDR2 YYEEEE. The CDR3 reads CASSFSGGAVNEQFF. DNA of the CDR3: TGTGCCAGCAGCTTTAGCGGGGGGGCGGTCAATGAGCAGTTCTTC.

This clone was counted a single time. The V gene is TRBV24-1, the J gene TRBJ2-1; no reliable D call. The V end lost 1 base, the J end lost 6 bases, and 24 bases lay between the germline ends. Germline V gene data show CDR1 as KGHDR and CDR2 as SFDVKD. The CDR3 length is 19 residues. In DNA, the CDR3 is TGTGCCACCAGTGATTTCGAGGTACTACCAACCAATCCCGCCAATGAGCAGTTCTTC. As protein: CATSDFEVLPTNPANEQFF.

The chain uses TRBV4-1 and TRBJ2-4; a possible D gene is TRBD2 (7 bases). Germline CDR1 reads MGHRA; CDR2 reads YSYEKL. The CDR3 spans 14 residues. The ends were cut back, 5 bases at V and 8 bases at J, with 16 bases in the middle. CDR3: CASSFGGGRDIQYF. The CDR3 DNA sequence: TGCGCCAGCAGCTTCGGGGGCGGGAGAGACATTCAGTACTTC.

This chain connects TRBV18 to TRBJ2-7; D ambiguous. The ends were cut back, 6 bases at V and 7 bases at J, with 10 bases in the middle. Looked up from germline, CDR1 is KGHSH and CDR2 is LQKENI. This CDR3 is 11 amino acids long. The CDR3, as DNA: TGTGCCAGCTCGCTTGGTCAAGAGCAGTACTTC. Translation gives CASSLGQEQYF.

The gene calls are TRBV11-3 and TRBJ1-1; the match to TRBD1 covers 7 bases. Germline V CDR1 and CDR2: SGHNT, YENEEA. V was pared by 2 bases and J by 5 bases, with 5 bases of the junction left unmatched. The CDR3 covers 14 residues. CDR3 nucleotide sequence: TGTGCCAGCAGCTTATATTCAGGGGGGACTGAAGCTTTCTTT. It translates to CASSLYSGGTEAFF.

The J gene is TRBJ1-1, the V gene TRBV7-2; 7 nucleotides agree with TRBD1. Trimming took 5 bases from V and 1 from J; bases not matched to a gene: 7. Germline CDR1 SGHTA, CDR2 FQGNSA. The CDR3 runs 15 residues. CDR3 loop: CASSAWGQPNTEAFF. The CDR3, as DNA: TGTGCCAGCAGCGCCTGGGGACAGCCGAACACTGAAGCTTTCTTT.

The CDR3 spells CASFAGVQGYTF. The CDR3 DNA sequence: TGTGCCAGCTTCGCAGGGGTACAGGGCTACACCTTC. This chain connects TRBV6-5 to TRBJ1-2; possible D gene TRBD1, 6 bases. CDR3 length: 12 residues. Trimming removed 8 bases at V and 8 bases at J, with 15 bases between. CDR1 and CDR2 from the germline V gene are MNHEY and SVGAGI.

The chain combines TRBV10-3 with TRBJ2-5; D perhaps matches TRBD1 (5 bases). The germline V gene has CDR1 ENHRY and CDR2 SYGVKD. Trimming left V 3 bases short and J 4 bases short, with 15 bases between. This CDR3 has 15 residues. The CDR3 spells CAISDIPGPGETQYF. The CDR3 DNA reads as TGTGCCATCAGTGATATTCCAGGGCCCGGAGAGACCCAGTACTTC.

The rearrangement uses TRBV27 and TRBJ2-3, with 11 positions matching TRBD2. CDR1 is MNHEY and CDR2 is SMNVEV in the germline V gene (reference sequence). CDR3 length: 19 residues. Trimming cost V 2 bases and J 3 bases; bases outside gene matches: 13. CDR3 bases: TGTGCCAGCAGTTTAAGGCGTCCTAGCGGGGGGCAAAGGACAGATACGCAGTATTTT. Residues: CASSLRRPSGGQRTDTQYF.

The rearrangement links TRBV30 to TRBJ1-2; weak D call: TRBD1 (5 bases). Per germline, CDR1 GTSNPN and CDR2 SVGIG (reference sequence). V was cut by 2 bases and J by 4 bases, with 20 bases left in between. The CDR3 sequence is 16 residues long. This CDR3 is CAWSKATARDGYGYTF. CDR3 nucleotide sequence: TGTGCCTGGAGTAAGGCCACAGCCCGGGACGGCTATGGCTACACCTTC.

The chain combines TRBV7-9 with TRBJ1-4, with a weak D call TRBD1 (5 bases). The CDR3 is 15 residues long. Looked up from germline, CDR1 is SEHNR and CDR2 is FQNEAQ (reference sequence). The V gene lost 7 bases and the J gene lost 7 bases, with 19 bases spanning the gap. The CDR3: CASKTNQGRAEKLFF. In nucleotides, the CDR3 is TGTGCCAGCAAAACCAATCAGGGTCGGGCTGAAAAACTGTTTTTT.

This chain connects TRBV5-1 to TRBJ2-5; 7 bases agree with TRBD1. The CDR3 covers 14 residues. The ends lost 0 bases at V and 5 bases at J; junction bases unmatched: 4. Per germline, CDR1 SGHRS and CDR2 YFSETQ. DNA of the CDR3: TGCGCCAGCAGCTTGGGACAGGGAAGGGAGACCCAGTACTTC. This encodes CASSLGQGRETQYF.

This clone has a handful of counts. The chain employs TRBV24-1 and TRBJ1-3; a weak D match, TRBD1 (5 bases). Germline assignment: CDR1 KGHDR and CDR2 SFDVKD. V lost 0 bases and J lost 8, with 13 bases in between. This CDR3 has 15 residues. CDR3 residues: CATSDLPPGTYTIYF. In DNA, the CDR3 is TGTGCCACCAGTGATTTGCCCCCAGGGACGTACACCATATATTTT.

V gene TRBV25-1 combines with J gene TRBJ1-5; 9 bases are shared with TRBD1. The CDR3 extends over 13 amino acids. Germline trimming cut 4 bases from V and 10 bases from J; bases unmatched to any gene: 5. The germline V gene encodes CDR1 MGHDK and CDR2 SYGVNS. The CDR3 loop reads CASSAPTGGPQHF. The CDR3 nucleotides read TGTGCCAGCAGTGCTCCAACAGGGGGCCCCCAGCATTTT.

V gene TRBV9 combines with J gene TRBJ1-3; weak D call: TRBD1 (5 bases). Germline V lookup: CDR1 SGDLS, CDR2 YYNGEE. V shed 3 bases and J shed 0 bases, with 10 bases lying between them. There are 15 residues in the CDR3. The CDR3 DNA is TGTGCCAGCAGCGCCACGACAGTCTCTGGAAACACCATATATTTT. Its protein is CASSATTVSGNTIYF.

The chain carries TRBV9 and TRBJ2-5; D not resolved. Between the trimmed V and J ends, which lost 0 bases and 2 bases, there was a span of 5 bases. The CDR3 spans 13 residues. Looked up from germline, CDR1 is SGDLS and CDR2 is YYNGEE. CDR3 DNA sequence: TGTGCCAGCAGCGTAGCACTTCAAGAGACCCAGTACTTC. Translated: CASSVALQETQYF.

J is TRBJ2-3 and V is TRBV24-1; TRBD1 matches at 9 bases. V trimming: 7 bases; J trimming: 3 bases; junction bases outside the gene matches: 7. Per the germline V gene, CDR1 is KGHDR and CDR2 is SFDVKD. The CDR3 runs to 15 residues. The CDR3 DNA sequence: TGTGCCACCAGCCGACAGGGGGGGTCAACAGATACGCAGTATTTT. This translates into CATSRQGGSTDTQYF.

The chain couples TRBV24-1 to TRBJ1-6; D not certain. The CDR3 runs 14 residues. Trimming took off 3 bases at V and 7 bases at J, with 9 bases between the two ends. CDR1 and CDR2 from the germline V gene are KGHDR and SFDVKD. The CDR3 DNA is TGTGCCACCAGTGATACCCGGCCGAATTCACCCCTCCACTTT. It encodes CATSDTRPNSPLHF.

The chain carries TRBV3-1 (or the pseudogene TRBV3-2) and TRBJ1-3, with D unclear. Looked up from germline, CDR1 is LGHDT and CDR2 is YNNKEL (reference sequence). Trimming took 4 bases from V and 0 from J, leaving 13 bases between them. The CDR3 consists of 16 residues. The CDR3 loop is CASSLVAVSSGNTIYF. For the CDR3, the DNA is TGTGCCAGCAGCCTGGTGGCCGTAAGCTCTGGAAACACCATATATTTT.

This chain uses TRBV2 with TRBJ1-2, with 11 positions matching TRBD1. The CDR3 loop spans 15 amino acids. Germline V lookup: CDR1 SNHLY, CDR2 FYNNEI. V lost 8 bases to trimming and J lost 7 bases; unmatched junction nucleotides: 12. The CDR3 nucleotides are TGTGCCAGCTTAGGACAGGGGGCCGCCCTCCGTGGCTACACCTTC. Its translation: CASLGQGAALRGYTF.

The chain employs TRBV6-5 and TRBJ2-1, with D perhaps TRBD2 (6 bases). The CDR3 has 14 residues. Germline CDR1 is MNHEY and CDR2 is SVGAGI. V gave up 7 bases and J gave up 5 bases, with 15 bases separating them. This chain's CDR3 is CASMNTRGNNEQFF. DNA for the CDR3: TGTGCCAGCATGAATACGCGGGGAAACAATGAGCAGTTCTTC.

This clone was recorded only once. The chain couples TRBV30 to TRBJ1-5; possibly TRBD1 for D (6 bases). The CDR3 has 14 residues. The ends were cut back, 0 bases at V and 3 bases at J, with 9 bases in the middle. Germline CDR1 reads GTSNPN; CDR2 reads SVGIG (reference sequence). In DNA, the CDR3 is TGTGCCTGGAGTGTAGGGGACACCAATCAGCCCCAGCATTTT. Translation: CAWSVGDTNQPQHF. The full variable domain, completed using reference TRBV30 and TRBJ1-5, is SQTIHQWPATLVQPVGSPLSLECTVEGTSNPNLYWYRQAAGRGLQLLFYSVGIGQISSEVPQNLSASRPQDRQFILSSKKLLLSDSGFYLCAWSVGDTNQPQHFGDGTRLSIL.